The rows below give T cell receptor beta chains drawn from one sample of a study of blood T cells in healthy people across ages. TCRdb passed the 5' RACE reads through MiXCR, listing each CDR3 protein once. Among under 1,000,000 distinct CDR3 sequences listed, around 45% were seen once. The sequenced sample consisted of blood. The receptors derive from an older man in good health. Each CDR3 is given with its conserved first and last residue. D genes are given only for firm matches. Only some rows state a clone size, as once, few, many or a class for expanded clones.

abundance	v_gene	len	j_gene	d_gene	CDR3nt	CDR3aa
-	TRBV12-3/TRBV12-4	15	TRBJ2-1	-	TGTGCCAGCAGTACGGACAGTGGACCCTACAATGAGCAGTTCTTC	CASSTDSGPYNEQFF
few	TRBV10-3	13	TRBJ1-6	-	TGTGCCACCAGGGGAGAGCCGTCTTTACCCCTCCACTTT	CATRGEPSLPLHF
-	TRBV6-6	14	TRBJ2-7	-	TGTGCCAGCAGTTACGGGCGGAACTCCTACGAGCAGTACTTC	CASSYGRNSYEQYF
few	TRBV10-2	13	TRBJ1-2	TRBD1	TGCGCCAGCACGGCAGGGGGGAACTATGGCTACACCTTC	CASTAGGNYGYTF
many	TRBV14	14	TRBJ2-1	-	TGTGCCAGCAGCCTCCGGGAGATAGACAATGAGCAGTTCTTC	CASSLREIDNEQFF
-	TRBV10-3	14	TRBJ2-7	-	TGTGCCATCATTGCCGGAACAGTCCCCTACGAGCAGTACTTC	CAIIAGTVPYEQYF
-	TRBV12-3/TRBV12-4	11	TRBJ1-5	-	TGTGCCAGCAGTCCACGACAGCCCCAGCATTTT	CASSPRQPQHF
-	TRBV10-3	15	TRBJ2-1	TRBD2	TGTGCCATCAGCGATCCGGGGGAGGGCCTGAATGAGCAGTTCTTC	CAISDPGEGLNEQFF
-	TRBV2	13	TRBJ1-2	TRBD1	TGTGCCAGCACCAGGACAGGGCACTATGGCTACACCTTC	CASTRTGHYGYTF
once	TRBV28	15	TRBJ1-5	-	TGTGCCAGCAGCCAACTGAGGACGGGGAATCAGCCCCAGCATTTT	CASSQLRTGNQPQHF
-	TRBV14	15	TRBJ2-3	TRBD2	TGTGCCAGCAGCCGGAAGACTAGCGGCACAGATACGCAGTATTTT	CASSRKTSGTDTQYF
-	TRBV29-1	14	TRBJ2-5	TRBD2	TGCAGCGTTGCGTCGCGGGGGGGCAAAGAGACCCAGTACTTC	CSVASRGGKETQYF
few	TRBV29-1	12	TRBJ2-1	-	TGCAGCGTTGAAGGGCTAGCAGATGAGCAGTTCTTC	CSVEGLADEQFF
few	TRBV6-1	15	TRBJ2-1	-	TGTGCCAGCAGTGTTACTAGCAGCCAAGGAGGTGAGCAGTTCTTC	CASSVTSSQGGEQFF
few	TRBV30	14	TRBJ2-7	TRBD1	TGTGCCTGGAGGGACAGGGGGGAAGGCTACGAGCAGTACTTC	CAWRDRGEGYEQYF
few	TRBV7-3	15	TRBJ2-7	TRBD1	TGTGCCAGCAGCCCATCCGGGACAGGGAACTACGAGCAGTACTTC	CASSPSGTGNYEQYF
-	TRBV4-3	17	TRBJ2-1	TRBD1	TGCGCCAGCAGCCAAGCCTGGGGGACAGGGGACCACAATGAGCAGTTCTTC	CASSQAWGTGDHNEQFF
few	TRBV20-1	15	TRBJ1-6	-	TGCAGTGCTAGAGATCTGGGCAGGATGGATTCACCCCTCCACTTT	CSARDLGRMDSPLHF
few	TRBV20-1	15	TRBJ2-1	-	TGCAGTGCTAGGGTTCGGGGAGGCTCCTACAATGAGCAGTTCTTC	CSARVRGGSYNEQFF
-	TRBV7-7	12	TRBJ2-5	-	TGTGCTAGCAGCCCCGATAACAATGAGCAGTACTTC	CASSPDNNEQYF
few	TRBV20-1	12	TRBJ2-5	TRBD1	TGCAGCGTGGGACAGGGGGATGAGACCCAGTACTTC	CSVGQGDETQYF
-	TRBV12-3/TRBV12-4	15	TRBJ2-5	TRBD1	TGTGCCAGCGGGATGCGACAGGGGAACCAAGAGACCCAGTACTTC	CASGMRQGNQETQYF
-	TRBV28	12	TRBJ2-1	-	TGTGCCAGCACCAAGGTGGGGCTGAGGCAGTTCTTC	CASTKVGLRQFF
few	TRBV6-6	14	TRBJ2-7	-	TGTGCCAGCAGTTACGCTGTGGATACTAGCGAGCAGTACTTC	CASSYAVDTSEQYF
once	TRBV29-1	13	TRBJ2-7	TRBD1	TGCAGCGTTACAGGGGCGCCAGCCTACGAGCAGTACTTC	CSVTGAPAYEQYF
-	TRBV6-1	14	TRBJ2-5	-	TGTGCCAGCAGGACGACAGGGACTGGAGAGACCCAGTACTTC	CASRTTGTGETQYF
-	TRBV14	17	TRBJ2-5	-	TGTGCCAGCAGCCAAGCCTACGGGACCCATACTCTGGAGACCCAGTACTTC	CASSQAYGTHTLETQYF
few	TRBV29-1	12	TRBJ2-7	-	TGCAGCGTCGGAAGGCCTTCCTACGAGCAGTACTTC	CSVGRPSYEQYF
-	TRBV6-6	13	TRBJ2-7	-	TGTGCCAGCGAGGACAGCTCTCGCTACGAGCAGTACTTC	CASEDSSRYEQYF
few	TRBV5-1	14	TRBJ2-3	-	TGCGCCAGCAGCTTGGTGCTTTCCACAGATACGCAGTATTTT	CASSLVLSTDTQYF
-	TRBV5-8	15	TRBJ2-1	TRBD2	TGTGCCAGCAGCTTTGTAGCGGGAGGTCACAATGAGCAGTTCTTC	CASSFVAGGHNEQFF
-	TRBV2	13	TRBJ2-3	-	TGTGCCAGCAAGGCGGACCCCACAGATACGCAGTATTTT	CASKADPTDTQYF
-	TRBV27	14	TRBJ2-3	TRBD2	TGTGCCAGTAGGAGCGGGGGGGCCGCAGATACGCAGTATTTT	CASRSGGAADTQYF
once	TRBV5-5	14	TRBJ2-5	TRBD1	TGTGCCAGCAGCCTATCGACAGGGAAGGGTGAGCAGTACTTC	CASSLSTGKGEQYF
-	TRBV11-2	17	TRBJ2-6	-	TGTGCCAGCAGCTTAGGGCCCCGGAGGGCCGGGGCCAACGTCCTGACTTTC	CASSLGPRRAGANVLTF
few	TRBV29-1	13	TRBJ2-1	-	TGCAGCGTTGGACGCGGAGAGTTCAATGAGCAGTTCTTC	CSVGRGEFNEQFF
-	TRBV7-3	15	TRBJ2-7	-	TGTGCCAGCAGCTTAACGGCCGGGGGCAGGAACGAGCAGTACTTC	CASSLTAGGRNEQYF
few	TRBV2	15	TRBJ1-4	-	TGTGCCAGCAGTGAACGGCCAGGGAGAGGCGAAAAACTGTTTTTT	CASSERPGRGEKLFF
-	TRBV6-2/TRBV6-3	14	TRBJ2-5	-	TGTGCCAGTAAACAGAGTGGGAGTTCGGAGACCCAGTACTTC	CASKQSGSSETQYF
-	TRBV27	13	TRBJ2-7	-	TGTGCCAGCAGTTGGTCAGTGGGGTACGAGCAGTACTTC	CASSWSVGYEQYF
few	TRBV4-3	16	TRBJ2-7	TRBD2	TGCGCCAGCAGCCAAGACGGACTAGCGTCCCCCTACGAGCAGTACTTC	CASSQDGLASPYEQYF
-	TRBV6-1	13	TRBJ2-3	-	TGTGCCAGCAGTGATGTGGGACCCGATACGCAGTATTTT	CASSDVGPDTQYF
-	TRBV29-1	14	TRBJ2-1	TRBD1	TGCAGCGTTGCGAGACAGGGTAGCTTCAATGAGCAGTTCTTC	CSVARQGSFNEQFF
-	TRBV29-1	11	TRBJ1-2	-	TGCAGCGTTGAAGACAGGGGCGGTTACACCTTC	CSVEDRGGYTF
-	TRBV7-2	14	TRBJ1-2	TRBD1	TGTGCCAGCAGCTTAGCGGGACAGGGGGCTTCGAACACCTTC	CASSLAGQGASNTF
once	TRBV29-1	15	TRBJ2-5	-	TGCAGCGTTGTTCGGGACTCTATACAGGTCGAGACCCAGTACTTC	CSVVRDSIQVETQYF
-	TRBV6-6	12	TRBJ1-2	-	TGTGCCAGCAGCACAGGGTGGGATGGCTACACCTTC	CASSTGWDGYTF
-	TRBV7-2	15	TRBJ2-1	-	TGTGCCAGCAGCTTCGTCACGGGGCTCCAGCGGGAGCAGTTCTTC	CASSFVTGLQREQFF
many	TRBV5-1	12	TRBJ2-5	-	TGTGCCAGCAGCTTAGAGTTGGAGACCCAGTACTTC	CASSLELETQYF
-	TRBV7-9	18	TRBJ1-1	-	TGTGCCAGCAGCCTAGCCAGGCGTCCAGGGGTGGGGAACACTGAAGCTTTCTTT	CASSLARRPGVGNTEAFF
-	TRBV9	15	TRBJ2-2	TRBD2	TGTGCCAGCAGCCAATCGGGGGGGGATGGCGGGGAGCTGTTTTTT	CASSQSGGDGGELFF
-	TRBV20-1	16	TRBJ2-7	TRBD2	TGCAGTGCACACGAAGTATATAGCGGGAGGGGCAATGAGCAGTACTTC	CSAHEVYSGRGNEQYF
-	TRBV20-1	16	TRBJ2-3	TRBD1	TGCAGTGCTTCGGGTAGGACAGGGGGCGCCGCAGATACGCAGTATTTT	CSASGRTGGAADTQYF